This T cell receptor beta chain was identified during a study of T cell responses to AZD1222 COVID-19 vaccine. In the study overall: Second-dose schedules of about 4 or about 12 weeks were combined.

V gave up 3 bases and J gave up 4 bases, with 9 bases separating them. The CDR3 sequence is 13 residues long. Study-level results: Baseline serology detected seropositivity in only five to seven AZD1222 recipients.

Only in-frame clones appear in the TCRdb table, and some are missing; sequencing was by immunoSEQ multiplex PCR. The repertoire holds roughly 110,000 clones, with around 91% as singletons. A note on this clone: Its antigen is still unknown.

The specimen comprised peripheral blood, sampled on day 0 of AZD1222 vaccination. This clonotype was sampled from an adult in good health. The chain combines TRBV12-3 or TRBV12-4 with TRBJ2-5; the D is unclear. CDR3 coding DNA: TGTGCCAGCAGTTTTGGGTTGGGAGAGACCCAGTACTTC. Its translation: CASSFGLGETQYF.